This TCR beta chain was profiled in a study of shared clonotypes between healthy human individuals. Study overall: A few men and a couple of women, aged 18 to 49, were donors.

CD8 cells classed as naive were CD45RO-negative and positively selected for CCR7, excluding terminally differentiated effector memory CD45RA+ cells. Method: immunoSEQ multiplex PCR; TCRdb's copy keeps in-frame clones and lacks some. The sample carries fewer than 700,000 clones, approximately 95% recorded once. A word on this clone: At the DNA level, this CDR3 is encoded by other sequences in the same sample as well.

V lost 2 bases, J lost 1 base, and 1 base stayed unmatched. The CDR3 sequence is 14 residues long. Per the germline V gene, CDR1 is MDHEN and CDR2 is SYDVKM. The rearrangement uses TRBV28 and TRBJ2-7, with 8 bases that match TRBD2. Sequencing input: naive CD8+ T cells sorted from blood. This sequence was found in a woman younger than 45 in good health. The CDR3: CASSLSGSSYEQYF. For the CDR3, the DNA is TGTGCCAGCAGTTTAAGCGGGAGTTCCTACGAGCAGTACTTC.